This TCR beta chain was sequenced in a study of regulatory T cells in long-lasting Graves disease. This clonotype was found many times. Its antigen is unknown. Study-level points and caveats: Gene preferences differed: TRBV28, TRBJ1-2, TRBJ2-5 in persistent cases.

Specified time point: newly diagnosed GD, antithyroid drugs for less than 3 months. With RNA extracted from PBMCs as input, the TCR library was made. Looked up from germline, CDR1 is KGHSH and CDR2 is LQKENI. The CDR3 extends over 14 amino acids. Assembly of TCR beta libraries relied on iRepertoire HTBI primers together with Arm-PCR of CDR3 regions. TCRdb re-called the multiplex PCR reads through MiXCR, storing one row per CDR3 protein. Of approximately 400,000 distinct CDR3 sequences in the sample, 15% were seen once. These data are also associated with another study on T cells in Graves' hyperthyroidism and ophthalmopathy. This second study notes: Lactation, pregnancy, other autoimmune disease or uncontrolled infection excluded patients. Clinical symptoms, serum thyroxine, TRAb, thyroid ultrasound and orbital computed tomography informed diagnoses.

Sequencing was performed on peripheral blood mononuclear cells (PBMCs), taken at new diagnosis, from a patient treated with antithyroid drugs. The genes are TRBV18 and TRBJ2-1; D is unclear. The assigned J gene may be wrong: the sequence end matches TRBJ2-5 better. This receptor was taken from a woman aged 25 to 39 with Graves disease. Written as DNA, the CDR3 is TGTGCCAGCTCACCGGAATTAACCCAAGAGACCCAGTACTTC. Protein product: CASSPELTQETQYF.